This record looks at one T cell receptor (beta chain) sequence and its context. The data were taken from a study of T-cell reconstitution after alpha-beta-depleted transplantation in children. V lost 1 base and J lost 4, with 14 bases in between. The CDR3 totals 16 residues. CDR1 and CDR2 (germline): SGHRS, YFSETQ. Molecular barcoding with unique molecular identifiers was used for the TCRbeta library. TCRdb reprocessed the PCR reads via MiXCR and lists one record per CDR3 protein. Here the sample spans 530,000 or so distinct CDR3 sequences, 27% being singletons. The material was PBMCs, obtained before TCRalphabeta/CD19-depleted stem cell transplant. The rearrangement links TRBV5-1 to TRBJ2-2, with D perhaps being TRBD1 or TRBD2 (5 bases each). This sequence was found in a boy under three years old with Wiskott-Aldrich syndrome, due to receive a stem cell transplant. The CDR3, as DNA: TGCGCCAGCAGCTTGTCCCCCAGGGACGGCACCGGGGAGCTGTTTTTT. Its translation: CASSLSPRDGTGELFF.